This T cell receptor (beta chain) was identified during a study of cytomegalovirus exposure and HLA in healthy donors (dated by TCRdb to the late 2010s). For the wider study: In an earlier analysis of 550 to 750 of the donors, 276 Gb of sequence data and 90 million to 120 million unique TCR beta sequences from about 179 million T cells were reported. Every discovery cohort repertoire had been produced on one sequencing platform. Of the 350 to 400 genotyped donors, approximately 80% fell in the genetic ancestry cluster associated with self-reported Caucasian donors. The number of typed donors differed by locus: about 629-630 for A, B, C, DRB1 and DQB1; 522 for DQA1; 606 for DPA1; and some 430 for DPB1. A separate validation cohort of approximately 120 different subjects was used in addition to the roughly 720-subject first cohort. An earlier analysis of around 640 of the donors used high-throughput TCR beta sequencing to judge whether each TCR beta V gene segment behaved as functional or pseudogenic. Using immunosequencing, the study profiled T cell repertoires from 500 to 800 subjects and related those repertoires to cytomegalovirus serostatus. An early release covering roughly 600 HLA-typed donors comprised approximately 300 gigabases of sequencing data and around 80 million unique TCR sequences. To study patterns of TCR occurrence, a later analysis re-analyzed previously published TCR beta repertoires from 666 donors and added high-resolution HLA genotyping. HLA typing covered class I and class II loci at four-digit resolution. Among some 400 genotyped donors of the cohort, an average of roughly 230,000 unique TCR beta nucleotide sequences was sequenced per donor, of which 15% to 20% were non-productive. Donor age, sex, ethnicity and CMV serostatus were collected together with the repertoire data. Roughly five DR-DQ haplotypes were treated as single units for association and clustering because of strong linkage in the cohort. To predict cytomegalovirus infection status, the study brought together high-throughput TCR immunosequencing, statistical association of individual TCRs with disease status, and machine learning. A later genetic analysis took genome-wide SNP genotypes for about 55% of the roughly 700 donors and used that subset as a discovery cohort. In the later analysis, no new phenotypic data were used to find candidate immune exposures; instead, reliance was placed on TCR beta sequences and their occurrence across donors. The aim of the study was to test whether cataloging public T cell receptors could identify signatures of past pathogen exposure.

Trimming accounts for 6 bases at V and 0 bases at J, while the number of junction bases matched to no gene is 5. The CDR3 numbers 15 residues from cysteine through phenylalanine. Only the CDR3 DNA stays, 45 bases, in frame from base 1. CDR1 and CDR2 were assigned from the germline V gene (reference sequence) as SEHNR and FQNEAQ. As concerns this clone: Its antigen remains unidentified. No base-level quality is on record; no much larger clone is a single base apart.

General findings and caveats noted by the study authors: In a later analysis, TCR association rates were found to vary across HLA loci, with the most associated TCRs seen for DRB1 alleles and the fewest for HLA-C alleles. For the cohort, immune exposure information was limited to CMV serostatus. Broadly in line with IMGT annotations, most TCR beta V segments showed up in productive rearrangements about 90% or about 30% of the time in an earlier analysis of 587 of the donors. Linkage disequilibrium might explain the correlated functional status among segregating V segments, but an unknown experimental factor could not be ruled out. Because HLA typing was missing for some donors at each locus, association tests included only the typed subset. A later genetic analysis associated a missense DCLRE1C variant with V-gene and J-gene trimming of TCR beta chains, and an independent cohort replicated the association. Across donors, most TCR sequences were observed very rarely, whereas some public TCRs were present in many individuals. Over 15 rarely observed V segments, including chromosome 9 orphons, were excluded from the earlier analysis of about 500 of the donors because counts were too low. The cohort was sequenced for TCR beta chains only, and without alpha or paired-chain data the features that could be detected were limited. Specific HLA alleles were associated with 16,951 TCR beta sequences at a false discovery rate of 0.05 in a later analysis. Strong co-occurrence of HLA alleles, especially DR and DQ, made assigning TCR associations to individual alleles difficult. A group of highly shared sequence variants was considered likely to be a technical artifact of the sequencing pipeline. Most CMV-associated TCR beta chains appeared to be HLA-restricted in a later analysis, and the HLA associations seemed to be driven largely by CMV exposure. Compared with the roughly 700-donor mean, donors in an Asian-associated ancestry cluster had fewer N-insertions in productive TCRs, according to a later genetic analysis. Some IMGT-functional V segments, including TRBV6-2 and TRBV6-3, could not be distinguished by the 87-base-pair reads and were therefore excluded. Compared with equally common non-associated chains, HLA-associated TCR beta chains in a later analysis were more clonally expanded and had lower generation probabilities. The authors suggested that the approach could potentially be generalized to other disease states and immunological phenotypes. A few of the identified cytomegalovirus-associated TCR beta chains were confirmed in vitro to be specific for cytomegalovirus antigens. Sequencing depth was assumed to be roughly uniform across donors in the presence/absence analyses, though that assumption may not hold. The classifier was reported to diagnose cytomegalovirus status with high specificity and sensitivity in both the original and validation cohorts. In a later analysis, several top co-occurrence clusters were reported to appear linked to parvovirus B19, influenza, CMV and Epstein-Barr virus. A further reported finding was that TCR beta sequences accurately predicted the HLA-A and HLA-B alleles for most subjects in the first cohort. The study listed around 160 TCR beta chains as associated with cytomegalovirus.

The cohort consisted of approximately 670 healthy bone marrow donors. At the time of sampling, all cohort members were nominally healthy, though unrecorded immune exposures were likely present. The donor tested CMV seronegative and was one of the 352 seronegative cohort members. Every donor gave a peripheral blood sample, and the peripheral blood mononuclear cells from that sample were used for TCR beta sequencing. The Qiagen DNeasy Blood Extraction Kit was used to extract genomic DNA from the blood cell samples. Receptor libraries were prepared by the immunoSEQ multiplex PCR assay. For the multiplex PCR, a mixture combining 60 forward primers for TCR Vbeta segments and 13 reverse primers for TCR Jbeta segments was used. The CDR3 region of rearranged TCR beta genes was amplified from genomic DNA with a multiplex PCR assay. On the Illumina HiSeq System, the amplified TCR beta libraries were sequenced as 87-base-pair reads. The original methods were these. Across the 670 or so repertoires, a later analysis counted roughly 84 million unique TCR beta chains, around 11 million of which were shared by at least two donors. Raw reads were error-corrected and collapsed into unique sequences by a nearest-neighbor algorithm in which closely related sequences were merged to remove PCR and sequencing errors. Alignment of CDR3 sequences to IMGT reference sequences was used to assign V, D and J gene segments. For a sequence to be retained, a match of at least six nucleotides was required to both a V gene segment and a J gene segment. A rearrangement was called productive if the CDR3 had no stop codons and remained in frame with V and J, and every other rearrangement was called non-productive. Following IMGT convention, CDR3 was defined as the stretch from the second conserved V-encoded cysteine to the conserved J-encoded phenylalanine. In an earlier analysis of roughly 610 of the donors, sequences lacking an unambiguous match to a single V gene segment were excluded. In an earlier analysis of several hundred of the donors, V segments were called functional above 56.7% productive rearrangements and were called segregating when the between-donor standard deviation exceeded 5%. To diagnose cytomegalovirus status from the catalog of TCR beta chain sequences, a statistical classification framework was built. A later analysis assigned V and J genes by comparing TCR nucleotide sequences with IMGT/GENE-DB human TR gene sequences. In a later analysis, CDR3 sequences and most-parsimonious VDJ recombination scenarios were assigned using the TCRdist pipeline. In a later analysis, each TCR beta chain was defined by its CDR3 amino acid sequence together with its V-gene family, and reads lacking a unique V-gene family were excluded. In a later analysis, fewer than 600 highly shared, low-generation-probability nucleotide sequences were removed to address suspected cross-contamination and a sequencing artifact. A later analysis calculated a clonal expansion index for each public chain from normalized within-repertoire ranks of inferred template counts. In a later analysis, generation probabilities were computed using a VDJ recombination model fitted to out-of-frame rearrangements, and the results were checked against IGoR. In a later analysis, TCR-TCR, TCR-HLA and TCR-CMV co-occurrence was scored with hypergeometric tests, and a repertoire-size bias correction was applied to TCR pairs. In a later analysis, false discovery rates were estimated by permuting HLA or CMV assignments 20 times. A later analysis grouped co-occurring TCRs with DBSCAN, adding TCRdist sequence similarity when clustering within HLA-allele-positive subsets. Co-occurrence clustering excluded repertoires with fewer than 30,000 or more than 120,000 public chains, plus five with anomalous nucleotide sharing. TCRdb provides this immuneACCESS table in a form limited to in-frame rearrangements. Some clones are lacking; in checked studies, under half of them reflect an unresolved V gene, and why the rest are absent is not known. Clone size and V and J calls were adopted from that table, with D and trimming inferred from the DNA. The sample records fewer than 250,000 clones, more than 80% of which are singletons. The ten largest clonotypes hold 2.5% to 3% of the sample.

The chain is assembled from TRBV7-9 and TRBJ1-5, and TRBD1 aligns with 7 junction nucleotides. The TCR was taken from a man aged 25 to 40 in good health and CMV-seronegative. Sequenced: PBMCs. The CDR3 reads CASSGGTASNQPQHF. The DNA is as follows: TGTGCCAGCAGTGGCGGGACAGCTAGCAATCAGCCCCAGCATTTT. The variable domain in full, with residues beyond the CDR3 obtained from the reference TRBV7-9 and TRBJ1-5 genes, is DTGVSQNPRHKITKRGQNVTFRCDPISEHNRLYWYRQTLGQGPEFLTYFQNEAQLEKSRLLSDRFSAERPKGSFSTLEIQRTEQGDSAMYLCASSGGTASNQPQHFGDGTRLSIL.